One and the same sample provided the 2 T cell receptor beta chains below, sequenced in a study of PD-1 blockade in mismatch repair-deficient tumors. This table comes from immunoSEQ multiplex PCR, and its TCRdb copy is limited to in-frame clones, with some not included. The data hold roughly 50,000 clones, with over 75% observed a single time. Sequencing was performed on peripheral blood, taken roughly 21 weeks after starting pembrolizumab. These TCRs come from an adult with mismatch repair-deficient cancer.

The chain joins TRBV5-6 to TRBJ1-1, with D unclear. CDR1 is SGHDT and CDR2 is YYEEEE in the germline V gene. Trimming stripped 4 bases from V and 11 bases from J, with 18 bases between. This CDR3 has 13 residues. The CDR3 is CASSVTFGVAAFF. The DNA for the CDR3 is TGTGCCAGCAGCGTAACCTTCGGGGTGGCGGCTTTCTTT.

This chain joins TRBV6-6 and TRBJ2-1; no clear D. Trimming removed 8 bases from V and 4 bases from J, with 9 bases in between. This CDR3 spans 12 amino acids. The germline gives CDR1 MNHNY, CDR2 SVGAGI (reference sequence). The CDR3 nucleotides read TGTGCCAGCGGGATTCTATACAATGAGCAGTTCTTC. It translates to CASGILYNEQFF.